These 23 T cell receptor beta chains were sequenced from one sample in a study of blood T cells in healthy people across ages. For the second PCR, which ran for about 7 to 11 cycles, a sample-barcoded 5' primer and a J-beta primer mix were used. Each CDR3 protein is one row after TCRdb ran MiXCR on the 5' RACE reads. The table shows over 600,000 distinct CDR3 sequences, with under 25% occurring only once. Sample: blood. The receptors shown here come from a man aged 70 or older in good health.

The table lists this clonotype with a few counts. The chain carries TRBV5-1 and TRBJ2-5; TRBD2 matches 13 bases. The last part of the DNA fits TRBJ2-7 better; the J call may be wrong. In germline, CDR1 is SGHRS, CDR2 YFSETQ. The CDR3 spans 15 residues. The CDR3 nucleotides are TGCGCCAGCAGCGGGGGACTAGCGGGACCCTACGAGCAGTACTTC. It yields the protein CASSGGLAGPYEQYF.

This clonotype was observed a handful of times. The chain has TRBV20-1 and TRBJ2-5, with D unresolved. CDR3 length equals 13 residues. The germline CDR1 and CDR2 sequences are DFQATT and SNEGSKA (reference sequence). Trimming pared 3 bases from V and 2 bases from J, leaving 10 bases between. Written as DNA, the CDR3 is TGCAGTGCTAGCACCGGAGCTCAAGAGACCCAGTACTTC. Translation gives CSASTGAQETQYF.

This clonotype was detected many times. This chain links TRBV7-9 with TRBJ2-5; D perhaps matches TRBD1 (6 bases). CDR3 length: 13 amino acids. Germline V gene sequence: CDR1 SEHNR, CDR2 FQNEAQ (reference sequence). V lost 4 bases to trimming and J lost 6 bases, with 12 bases between them. The CDR3 coding sequence is TGTGCCAGCAGCTCGCAGGGGCACCAGACCCAGTACTTC. Amino acid sequence: CASSSQGHQTQYF.

The chain has TRBV6-1 and TRBJ2-5, with no clear D. CDR3 length equals 12 residues. The V and J ends lost 2 bases and 5 bases respectively, with 6 bases between them. Germline V lookup: CDR1 MNHNS, CDR2 SASEGT. CDR3 amino acids: CASSEMFETQYF. The CDR3 DNA reads as TGTGCCAGCAGTGAAATGTTTGAGACCCAGTACTTC.

The chain links TRBV5-1 to TRBJ2-1; a possible D gene is TRBD1 (5 bases). The length of the CDR3 is 14 residues. V lost 4 bases and J lost 4, with 12 bases in between. Germline V gene lookup returns CDR1 SGHRS and CDR2 YFSETQ. The CDR3 spells CASSTGQQYNEQFF. CDR3 bases: TGCGCCAGCAGCACCGGACAACAATACAATGAGCAGTTCTTC.

This chain connects TRBV12-3 or TRBV12-4 to TRBJ2-7, with D possibly matching TRBD1 (6 bases). V was shortened by 6 bases and J by 7 bases, with 10 bases between the two germline ends. The CDR3 is made up of 11 amino acids. In nucleotides, the CDR3 is TGTGCCAGCAGCACAGGGTTAGAGCAGTACTTC. It encodes CASSTGLEQYF.

This clonotype was picked up many times. The chain employs TRBV6-5 and TRBJ2-1, with 12 bases that match TRBD2. Trimming took 3 bases from V and 4 from J; bases not matched to a gene: 4. The CDR3 covers 16 residues. From germline, CDR1 is MNHEY and CDR2 SVGAGI. CDR3 residues: CASSYPGTSGYNEQFF. CDR3 nucleotide sequence: TGTGCCAGCAGTTATCCCGGGACTAGCGGGTACAATGAGCAGTTCTTC.

V is TRBV12-3 or TRBV12-4 and J is TRBJ2-1; 9 bases are a match to TRBD2. The junction had 8 bases not matched to a gene; V was cut back by 5 bases and J by 12 bases. This CDR3 contains 13 residues. In DNA form, the CDR3 reads TGTGCCAGCAGTCCGTCGCTAGCGGGATTGCAGTTCTTC. It specifies CASSPSLAGLQFF.

This chain links TRBV6-1 with TRBJ1-1; 8 bases map to TRBD1. This CDR3 has 13 amino acids. V shed 10 bases and J 2 bases; nucleotides not matched to a gene: 6. Germline V lookup: CDR1 MNHNS, CDR2 SASEGT. CDR3 DNA: TGTGCCACGGCGGGACAGGCCAACACTGAAGCTTTCTTT. Translation: CATAGQANTEAFF.

A few counts support this clonotype. The chain recombines TRBV6-1 with TRBJ2-7; 10 nucleotides agree with TRBD2. Germline V gene data show CDR1 as MNHNS and CDR2 as SASEGT. V lost 5 bases to trimming and J lost 0 bases; unmatched junction nucleotides: 7. The CDR3 loop spans 16 amino acids. The DNA of the CDR3 is TGTGCCAGCAGTAAGACTAGCGGGCCGACCTCCTACGAGCAGTACTTC. Its protein product is CASSKTSGPTSYEQYF.

CDR3 in DNA: TGCAGTGCTAGAGATCGTAGACAGCCCACAGATACGCAGTATTTT. Its translation: CSARDRRQPTDTQYF. V and J are TRBV20-1 and TRBJ2-3, with D possibly TRBD1 on 5 matching bases. The ends were cut back, 0 bases at V and 2 bases at J, with 12 bases in the middle. Germline-derived CDR1 and CDR2 are DFQATT and SNEGSKA (reference sequence). The CDR3 has 15 residues.

The chain links TRBV13 to TRBJ2-5; no definite D call. The germline CDR1 and CDR2 sequences are PRHDT and FYEKMQ (reference sequence). The CDR3 contains 12 residues. V was pared by 4 bases and J by 2 bases, with 5 bases between. The CDR3 loop is CASSSAQETQYF. For the CDR3, the DNA is TGTGCCAGCAGCTCAGCACAAGAGACCCAGTACTTC.

The V and J genes are TRBV5-1 and TRBJ2-5; 8 nucleotides match TRBD2. CDR1 SGHRS and CDR2 YFSETQ come from the germline V gene. The V gene end was trimmed by 4 bases and the J gene end by 2 bases; junction bases not matched to a gene: 7. This CDR3 contains 15 residues. The CDR3 region has the DNA TGCGCCAGCAGCCTTATAGCGGGACCTCAAGAGACCCAGTACTTC. It specifies CASSLIAGPQETQYF. Supplemented by reference TRBV5-1 and TRBJ2-5, the full variable domain reads KAGVTQTPRYLIKTRGQQVTLSCSPISGHRSVSWYQQTPGQGLQFLFEYFSETQRNKGNFPGRFSGRQFSNSRSEMNVSTLELGDSALYLCASSLIAGPQETQYFGPGTRLLVL.

This clonotype occurred a few times. The chain joins TRBV18 to TRBJ1-2; possible D gene TRBD1, 5 bases. Germline V gives CDR1 KGHSH, CDR2 LQKENI. Trimming stripped 3 bases from V and 6 bases from J, with 8 bases between. This CDR3 is built from 12 residues. The DNA of the CDR3 is TGTGCCAGCTCACCGCGGGGGAATGGCTACACCTTC. It specifies CASSPRGNGYTF.

The chain couples TRBV28 to TRBJ1-4; D not certain. The CDR3 loop spans 14 amino acids. Germline lookup yields CDR1 MDHEN and CDR2 SYDVKM. V lost 0 bases and J lost 8, with 10 bases in between. CDR3 protein: CASSLWENREKLFF. The CDR3, as DNA: TGTGCCAGCAGTTTATGGGAAAATCGAGAAAAACTGTTTTTT.

The sample holds many counts of this clonotype. The chain recombines TRBV9 with TRBJ2-1; 12 nucleotides line up with TRBD2. V lost 4 bases to trimming and J lost 7 bases; unmatched junction nucleotides: 6. The CDR3 sequence is 15 residues long. Germline CDR1 reads SGDLS; CDR2 reads YYNGEE. CDR3 DNA: TGTGCCAGCAGCAAGACTAGCGGGAGTGGGAATGAGCAGTTCTTC. It yields the protein CASSKTSGSGNEQFF.

The gene calls are TRBV5-6 and TRBJ2-2; TRBD1 matches 10 bases. The CDR3 covers 16 residues. Germline lookup yields CDR1 SGHDT and CDR2 YYEEEE. With V trimmed by 6 bases and J by 5 bases, 10 bases remained unmatched. The DNA for the CDR3 is TGTGCCAGCACGGAGCGGGACAGGGGATGGACCGGGGAGCTGTTTTTT. It is translated as CASTERDRGWTGELFF.

CDR3 sequence (DNA): TGCAGTGCAACAACAGGATCCCAAGAGACCCAGTACTTC. The encoded protein is CSATTGSQETQYF. The rearrangement joins TRBV20-1 to TRBJ2-5, with D possibly matching TRBD1 (5 bases). With 6 bases removed from V and 1 base from J, the gap between germline ends came to 12 bases. CDR3 size: 13 residues. Germline CDR1 and CDR2: DFQATT and SNEGSKA (reference sequence).

This clonotype has a handful of counts. The rearrangement uses TRBV5-4 and TRBJ2-3, with 10 bases that match TRBD2. This CDR3 has 17 amino acids. The trim removed 4 bases at V and 4 bases at J, leaving 12 bases unmatched. Germline assignment: CDR1 SGHNT and CDR2 YYREEE (reference sequence). DNA of the CDR3: TGTGCCAGCAGCCCTCAGTCCCTAGCGGGAGATGCAGATACGCAGTATTTT. Amino acid sequence: CASSPQSLAGDADTQYF.

This clonotype was observed a handful of times. This chain links TRBV7-6 with TRBJ2-1, with 10 bases fitting TRBD1. The CDR3 loop spans 15 amino acids. The V gene end was trimmed by 3 bases and the J gene end by 3 bases; junction bases not matched to a gene: 2. Per the germline V gene, CDR1 is SGHVS and CDR2 is FNYEAQ. CDR3 residues: CASSLGQGIYNEQFF. The CDR3 nucleotides are TGTGCCAGCAGCTTGGGACAGGGGATCTACAATGAGCAGTTCTTC.

The CDR3 is CASSFSAGTGITEAFF. The DNA of the CDR3 is TGCGCCAGCAGCTTCAGCGCAGGGACAGGGATCACTGAAGCTTTCTTT. This chain joins TRBV5-1 and TRBJ1-1; 9 nucleotides line up with TRBD1. Germline V gene lookup returns CDR1 SGHRS and CDR2 YFSETQ. The CDR3 contains 16 residues. Trimming at V came to 2 bases and at J to 4 bases, leaving 9 bases not matched to a gene.

V gene TRBV7-2 combines with J gene TRBJ2-5, with TRBD2 matching 10 bases. There are 15 residues in the CDR3. Germline CDR1 and CDR2: SGHTA and FQGNSA. V shed 1 base, J shed 7 bases, and the junction held 6 bases outside the gene matches. The CDR3, as DNA: TGTGCCAGCAGCTTAGGACTAGCGGGTGATGGGACCCAGTACTTC. The encoded protein is CASSLGLAGDGTQYF.

With regard to this clonotype: Sequence at one end of the junction differs from germline and may be a read error. The V call is TRBV12-3 or TRBV12-4, the J call TRBJ2-1, with 11 positions matching TRBD2. This CDR3 comprises 17 residues. The CDR3 nucleotides read TGCGCCAGCAGCTCGACCCAGCTAGCGGGAGGTACGTATGAGCAGTTCTTC. It yields the protein CASSSTQLAGGTYEQFF.